The 9 T cell receptor beta chains presented below share a single source sample, sequenced in a study of T-cell reconstitution after alpha-beta-depleted transplantation in children. Unique molecular identifiers were used to barcode this TCRbeta library. One entry per CDR3 protein results from TCRdb running MiXCR on the PCR reads. The table has roughly 500,000 distinct CDR3 sequences, 10% seen once; the top ten hold 2% to 2.5%. Sequenced here: PBMCs, sampled before TCRalphabeta/CD19-depleted stem cell transplant. These receptors all stem from a child aged 2 to 15 with inherited bone marrow failure, due to receive a stem cell transplant.

This clonotype has a count of ten or more. The rearrangement uses TRBV19 and TRBJ1-4; D not resolved. The CDR3 spans 14 residues. Germline V gene lookup returns CDR1 LNHDA and CDR2 SQIVND (reference sequence). V was trimmed by 7 bases and J by 0 bases, leaving 9 bases between them. The DNA of the CDR3 is TGTGCCAGTACGCGGTATGCAACTAATGAAAAACTGTTTTTT. Its translation: CASTRYATNEKLFF. The complete variable domain, with remaining parts taken from reference TRBV19 and TRBJ1-4, reads DGGITQSPKYLFRKEGQNVTLSCEQNLNHDAMYWYRQDPGQGLRLIYYSQIVNDFQKGDIAEGYSVSREKKESFPLTVTSAQKNPTAFYLCASTRYATNEKLFFGSGTQLSVL.

This clonotype was recorded many times. This chain connects TRBV19 to TRBJ2-5, with TRBD2 matching 11 bases. Germline trimming cut 3 bases from V and 5 bases from J; bases unmatched to any gene: 8. The CDR3 covers 16 residues. Germline V gene data show CDR1 as LNHDA and CDR2 as SQIVND (reference sequence). The CDR3 is CASSMGLAGGWETQYF. The CDR3 bases are TGTGCCAGTAGTATGGGGCTAGCGGGAGGCTGGGAGACCCAGTACTTC.

The chain has TRBV4-2 and TRBJ2-2; D is undetermined. Germline V gene data show CDR1 as LGHNA and CDR2 as YNFKEQ. This CDR3 is built from 15 residues. The V end lost 1 base, the J end lost 0 bases, and 6 bases lay between the germline ends. The CDR3 region is CASSQVGSNTGELFF. CDR3 nucleotides: TGTGCCAGCAGCCAAGTGGGTTCGAACACCGGGGAGCTGTTTTTT.

This clonotype was counted many times. This chain joins TRBV12-3 or TRBV12-4 and TRBJ2-7, with D maybe TRBD2 (7 bases). The CDR3 runs to 16 residues. V was trimmed by 2 bases and J by 0 bases, leaving 14 bases between them. For the CDR3, the DNA is TGTGCCAGCAGTTTACGACCGGGGGGCAGCTCCTACGAGCAGTACTTC. Translating it yields CASSLRPGGSSYEQYF.

In its sample, this clonotype was seen many times. The rearrangement links TRBV11-1 to TRBJ1-4; possible D gene TRBD1, 6 bases. CDR1 is SGHAT and CDR2 is FQDESV in the germline V gene (reference sequence). There are 19 residues in the CDR3. V lost 4 bases and J 0 bases, leaving 21 bases between the germline ends. The CDR3 spells CASSSRDTGPYSTNEKLFF. The CDR3 coding sequence is TGTGCCAGCAGCTCCCGGGACACGGGGCCTTACTCAACTAATGAAAAACTGTTTTTT. Based on the CDR3 plus reference TRBV11-1 and TRBJ1-4, the full variable domain is EAEVAQSPRYKITEKSQAVAFWCDPISGHATLYWYRQILGQGPELLVQFQDESVVDDSQLPKDRFSAERLKGVDSTLKIQPAELGDSAMYLCASSSRDTGPYSTNEKLFFGSGTQLSVL.

This clonotype was seen at least ten times. This sequence joins TRBV5-3 and TRBJ2-1; 7 nucleotides match TRBD2. TRBV5-3 is labeled an ORF, and its function is uncertain. With 4 bases clipped from V and 8 bases from J, the junction kept 9 bases outside the gene matches. CDR3 length equals 14 residues. The DNA for the CDR3 is TGTGCCAGAAGCGAGGAACAAACTAGCGATGAGCAGTTCTTC. It is translated as CARSEEQTSDEQFF.

This clonotype was observed at least ten times. This sequence joins TRBV13 and TRBJ2-1; maybe TRBD2 (6 bases). The germline V and J ends were trimmed by 0 bases and 2 bases, with 11 bases remaining between them. The CDR3 sequence is 16 residues long. The V gene's germline CDR1 is PRHDT and CDR2 FYEKMQ (reference sequence). The CDR3: CASSLGARGTYNEQFF. The CDR3 nucleotides read TGTGCCAGCAGCTTAGGGGCTCGCGGGACCTACAATGAGCAGTTCTTC.

This clonotype was seen repeatedly, ten times or more. J is TRBJ2-1 and V is TRBV27; TRBD1 agrees at 7 bases. The germline V gene has CDR1 MNHEY and CDR2 SMNVEV (reference sequence). This CDR3 has 15 residues. V lost 3 bases and J lost 4; bases outside the gene matches: 6. CDR3 bases: TGTGCCAGCAGTTTTTCGGGACAGTCATACAATGAGCAGTTCTTC. This sequence encodes CASSFSGQSYNEQFF.

The table lists this clonotype with many counts. The chain carries TRBV24-1 and TRBJ1-5, with D unresolved. Germline V gives CDR1 KGHDR, CDR2 SFDVKD. The CDR3 length is 15 residues. The V end was cut by 0 bases, the J end by 0 bases, with 5 bases between. The CDR3 sequence is CATSDLGDSNQPQHF. CDR3 DNA: TGTGCCACCAGTGATTTGGGGGATAGCAATCAGCCCCAGCATTTT.